A selection of T cell receptor beta chains follows, all from one sample in a study of blood T cell repertoires in COVID-19. Repertoires were generated with immunoSEQ multiplex PCR, while TCRdb's copy carries only in-frame clones and drops some. The sample records under 300,000 clones, more than 75% being singletons. The sequencing input was peripheral blood. Source of these receptors: a woman aged 40-49 years who had recovered from COVID-19. CDR3s include the opening cysteine and the closing phenylalanine or tryptophan. Each record gives: D gene, V gene, J gene, clone size, CDR3 protein. A D gene is named only where the DNA matches it firmly. The size field is filled for only some rows; it gives once, few, many or a size class.

TRBD2	TRBV5-1	TRBJ2-3	-	CASSPGTRSTDTQYF
-	TRBV24-1	TRBJ2-1	-	CATSEPQSRGEQFF
TRBD2	TRBV7-3	TRBJ2-2	-	CASSPASGNTGELFF
-	TRBV4-3	TRBJ2-4	-	CASADSPPVKNIQYF
-	TRBV7-6	TRBJ1-1	-	CASSKPRTMGRTEAFF
-	TRBV6-2/TRBV6-3	TRBJ2-1	-	CASSPLGFYNEQFF
TRBD2	TRBV19	TRBJ2-2	-	CASTLLAGGPTGELFF
TRBD1	TRBV6-5	TRBJ1-1	-	CASSYLGQGGTEAFF
-	TRBV7-2	TRBJ2-3	once	CASSLLGAARADTQYF
TRBD1	TRBV5-5	TRBJ1-1	few	CASSRQGQNTEAFF
TRBD1	TRBV5-4	TRBJ1-1	-	CASSLGGTGRVYTEAFF
TRBD1	TRBV5-8	TRBJ2-1	-	CASSSGQGDWDEQFF
TRBD1	TRBV30	TRBJ2-3	-	CAWSVGGTRSTDTQYF
-	TRBV6-1	TRBJ1-3	once	CASSERRGGNTIYF
-	TRBV19	TRBJ1-1	-	CASRPGQRNTEAFF
TRBD1	TRBV6-2/TRBV6-3	TRBJ1-5	-	CASSYAQKTGLGSNQPQHF
-	TRBV5-5	TRBJ2-4	-	CASSQVGSAKNIQYF
-	TRBV7-3	TRBJ2-1	-	CASSLGGLYNEQFF
-	TRBV5-8	TRBJ2-3	-	CASSFPWGEPSTDTQYF
TRBD2	TRBV7-9	TRBJ2-5	-	CASSPTSGASTQYF
-	TRBV19	TRBJ2-1	-	CASSSWSGDEQFF
-	TRBV14	TRBJ2-1	once	CASSQVGGRSSYNEQFF
TRBD1	TRBV5-5	TRBJ1-4	-	CASSFDRGALATNEKLFF
-	TRBV11-3	TRBJ1-1	-	CASSFGRNTEAFF
-	TRBV19	TRBJ1-4	once	CASSMRGSNEKLFF
-	TRBV4-1	TRBJ2-2	-	CASSQEEGSGTGELFF
-	TRBV21-1	TRBJ2-2	-	CASSSGTSGAPNTGELFF
-	TRBV11-2	TRBJ2-5	-	CASSPDFWDQETQYF